This TCR beta chain came from a study of T cell repertoires in aging, cancer and after chemotherapy. Study-level background: Pre- and post-chemotherapy samples were paired from glioblastoma patients treated with temozolomide-based therapy. Roughly 8.8 million TCR reads made up the full dataset. Notes on the study in general: In each cancer cohort, median generation probability increased across chemotherapy, suggesting thymic output rebounded.

Peripheral blood genomic DNA, not sorted cells or RNA, was the template. By sample share, this clonotype is large (0.1 to 1%). Its target is unknown. TRB rearrangements spanning V, D and J were amplified using mixed TRB-A/B primers. TCRdb recomputed calls from the multiplex PCR reads with MiXCR, one row per CDR3 protein. Among roughly 2,500 distinct CDR3 sequences listed, around 26% were seen once. The CDR3 loop spans 12 amino acids. V was cut by 0 bases and J by 6 bases, with 6 bases left in between. Germline V lookup: CDR1 GTSNPN, CDR2 SVGIG (reference sequence). Sequenced sample: blood. The origin of this receptor is a human donor with a solid tumor. The gene calls are TRBV30 and TRBJ2-1, with a weak D call TRBD2 (5 bases). Written as DNA, the CDR3 is TGTGCCTGGAGTGTCGGACTCAATGAGCAGTTCTTC. Translating gives CAWSVGLNEQFF.